This T cell receptor (beta chain) was observed in a study of T cell repertoires in cytomegalovirus infection. Study-wide background: Matching HLA type and CMV infection were both indicated by public TCR beta signatures. Study-level results: Across the ex vivo response, the dominant clonotypes were HLA-C-restricted CMV-specific TCR beta clonotypes. There were carriers of CMV plus the relevant HLA, and cumulative public TCR beta family frequency identified them.

Comment on this clonotype: Its matching antigen is unknown.

CDR3 length: 13 amino acids. V gave up 4 bases and J gave up 9 bases, with 16 bases separating them. Germline V gives CDR1 MNHEY, CDR2 SVGEGT. TCRdb itself ran the reads through MiXCR, one entry per CDR3 protein. The data hold fewer than 550,000 distinct CDR3 sequences, with approximately 32% observed a single time. The sequenced material came from PBMCs. The TCR was taken from a human donor in good health (CMV status not recorded). Some clones in this sample may be carry-over from other donors' samples. The rearrangement uses TRBV6-2 or TRBV6-3 and TRBJ2-7, with D possibly being TRBD1 or TRBD2 (5 bases each). CDR3: CASSSRDLLGQYF. CDR3 coding DNA: TGTGCCAGCAGTTCTCGGGACCTCCTCGGGCAGTACTTC.